The clone carrying this T cell receptor (beta chain) has only one observation. No antigen is known for it. This sample is part of a study of cytomegalovirus exposure and HLA in healthy donors. General study results and limits: Roughly uniform sequencing depth across donors was assumed, possibly incorrectly. A few V segments could not be told apart, such as TRBV6-2 and TRBV6-3, and were left out.

It was healthy bone marrow donors who served as donors. V was pared by 9 bases and J by 1 base, with 6 bases of the junction left unmatched. CDR3 length equals 13 residues. Germline V gives CDR1 SGHNT, CDR2 YYREEE (reference sequence). PCR amplification relied on 60 Vbeta primers (plus 13 Jbeta primers). The protocol was immunoSEQ multiplex PCR, while the TCRdb copy is restricted to in-frame clones and leaves out a portion. The table has roughly 120,000 clones, 55% to 75% seen once. The origin of this receptor is a woman aged 40 to 50 in good health and CMV-seropositive. The sequenced material came from PBMCs. The chain carries TRBV5-4 and TRBJ1-2; the match to TRBD1 covers 7 bases. CDR3 bases: TGTGCCACGCAGGGGGGCATTAACTATGGCTACACCTTC. Amino acids: CATQGGINYGYTF. Together with reference TRBV5-4 and TRBJ1-2, the CDR3 gives the full variable domain: ETGVTQSPTHLIKTRGQQVTLRCSSQSGHNTVSWYQQALGQGPQFIFQYYREEENGRGNFPPRFSGLQFPNYSSELNVNALELDDSALYLCATQGGINYGYTFGSGTRLTVV.